Here is one T cell receptor beta chain with its context. Its antigen remains unidentified. No much larger clonotype is one base removed from it; base qualities were not supplied. Whole blood was collected in K2EDTA tubes by collaborating institutions according to the institutions' own protocols. For TCRbeta analysis, collaborator samples were shipped as frozen whole blood, as isolated PBMCs, or as DNA extracted from either sample type. The sample originates from a study of blood T cell repertoires in COVID-19 (dated by TCRdb to 2018 to 2021). Background for the entire study: The collaborator samples originated in the United States, Italy and Spain and spanned the acute and convalescent phases of COVID-19. A freely available public database, intended as a resource for researchers studying the immune response to SARS-CoV-2, is where the repertoires were released. The dataset comprised deeply sampled blood TCRbeta repertoires from subjects exposed to, actively infected with, or recovered from COVID-19. Samples came from the ongoing ImmuneRACE study (first 160 participants) plus 1,254 subjects from 6 global collaborators. A de-identified subject ID, COVID-19 status, age in years and sex were almost always included in the sample metadata. Where HLA class I and class II types were available, the types were taken from metadata supplied by the sample provider, not from assay-based typing. The material from the prospective study consisted of cDNA or gDNA derived from T cells, B-cell-depleted T cells, or PBMCs. Beyond this particular receptor, the publication reports: How much clinical and demographic metadata was included differed by source and by participant, and the metadata was provided uncurated.

Taken from cysteine to phenylalanine, the CDR3 has 13 residues. This entry keeps only the CDR3 DNA: 39 bases, framed from base 1. Sequences LNHDA (CDR1) and SQIVND (CDR2) are obtained from the germline V gene (reference sequence). V gives up 4 bases and J gives up 1 base, and the segment between their germline ends measures 7 bases. TCRbeta CDR3 regions were amplified from genomic DNA by means of the immunoSEQ Assay, a bias-controlled multiplex PCR. The paper's data handling went like this. The number of nucleated cells in each sample was estimated by amplification of reference gene primers within the assay. To quantify the absolute abundance of each unique TCRbeta CDR3 rearrangement, sequence reads were collapsed and filtered. For each sample, productive Simpson clonality was calculated as the square root of Simpson's diversity index across productive rearrangements. TCRdb obtained this table from immuneACCESS and retained in-frame rearrangements with V and J assigned. These tables miss some clones; where compared with another copy, unresolved V genes account for less than half of the shortfall, and the remainder is unexplained. The V and J calls and clone size come from that table; D and trimming were worked out from the DNA. The sample table contains around 130,000 clones; only one count was recorded for roughly 84% of them. Of the sample, 17% falls within the top ten clones.

The sample consisted of peripheral blood. Rearrangement joined TRBV19 to TRBJ1-1; the D gene cannot be resolved reliably. This TCR was sampled from a woman of 80 years or more with acute or convalescent COVID-19. The nucleotide sequence reads as follows: TGTGCCAGTAGTAGACGGGGGAACACTGAAGCTTTCTTT. It translates as CASSRRGNTEAFF.